One and the same sample provided the 6 T cell receptor beta chains below, sequenced in a study of blood T cell repertoires in COVID-19. Assay: immunoSEQ multiplex PCR; the TCRdb copy retains only in-frame clones and omits some. Here the sample spans around 69,000 clones, roughly 76% being singletons. The sample consisted of peripheral blood. These receptors all stem from a woman in her seventies with acute or convalescent COVID-19.

The chain is built from TRBV5-1 and TRBJ1-2; 8 bases fit TRBD1. Germline assignment: CDR1 SGHRS and CDR2 YFSETQ. This CDR3 is 13 amino acids long. The V segment lost 3 bases and the J segment 6 bases; nucleotides outside the gene matches: 4. CDR3 sequence: CASSYETGDGYTF. In DNA form, the CDR3 reads TGCGCCAGCAGCTATGAGACAGGGGATGGCTACACCTTC.

The rearrangement joins TRBV28 to TRBJ1-5; D gene uncertain. The germline gives CDR1 MDHEN, CDR2 SYDVKM. The CDR3 runs to 14 residues. V was trimmed by 3 bases and J by 6 bases, leaving 12 bases between them. The CDR3 loop reads CASSLRREGQPQHF. As DNA, the CDR3 is TGTGCCAGCAGTTTGCGGAGGGAAGGTCAGCCCCAGCATTTT.

This chain connects TRBV5-1 to TRBJ2-7; 10 nucleotides agree with TRBD2. CDR1 SGHRS and CDR2 YFSETQ come from the germline V gene. This CDR3 contains 18 residues. After removal of 0 bases from V and 3 bases from J, the junction contained 12 bases not matched to a gene. The CDR3 protein is CASSLASSGSLNDYEQYF. The DNA for the CDR3 is TGCGCCAGCAGCTTGGCCTCTAGCGGGAGCCTTAATGACTACGAGCAGTACTTC.

The rearrangement links TRBV15 to TRBJ1-4, with a possible D match to TRBD1 (6 bases). Trimming removed 4 bases from V and 8 bases from J, with 14 bases in between. CDR3 length: 14 residues. CDR1 and CDR2 from the germline V gene are LNHNV and YYDKDF (reference sequence). CDR3 amino acids: CATSTTHRVEKLFF. As DNA, the CDR3 is TGTGCCACCAGCACGACCCACAGGGTGGAAAAACTGTTTTTT.

The gene calls are TRBV15 and TRBJ2-3; weak D call: TRBD1 (5 bases). Germline CDR1 reads LNHNV; CDR2 reads YYDKDF (reference sequence). Trimming shortened V by 0 bases and J by 6 bases, and 7 bases separated the two germline ends. The CDR3 covers 13 residues. Here the CDR3 reads CATSRDPGDTQYF. CDR3 coding DNA: TGTGCCACCAGCAGAGATCCAGGGGATACGCAGTATTTT.

V usage is TRBV19 and J usage is TRBJ1-5, with D possibly matching TRBD1 (6 bases). Germline V lookup: CDR1 LNHDA, CDR2 SQIVND (reference sequence). This CDR3 is built from 14 residues. Trimming pared 7 bases from V and 5 bases from J, leaving 15 bases between. The CDR3 reads CASIPLGADQPQHF. Here the CDR3 DNA reads TGTGCCAGTATCCCGTTGGGGGCGGATCAGCCCCAGCATTTT.